This T cell receptor beta chain was recorded in a study of T-cell memory formation after mild COVID-19. Looking at the study overall: TCR clusters were mostly confined to one donor each. Findings and caveats of the study: Clones that contracted from day 15 to 85 had balanced CD4/CD8; later expanders were CD4+ biased. There were some responding clones in pre-infection memory, which suggested that cross-reactive memory had joined. The SARS-CoV-2 specificity of second-wave clones reaching peak at day 37 remained unverified.

TCRdb recomputed calls from the 5' RACE reads with MiXCR, one row per CDR3 protein. The table shows more than 400,000 distinct CDR3 sequences, with 15% to 20% occurring only once. A note on this clonotype: Its antigen is unknown.

This clonotype originated in an adult woman who had mild COVID-19 (a few samples of this study predate the infection). Cell type and time point are not known. The sequencing sample was made of PBMCs or a T cell subset sorted from them (not recorded which).

CDR3 in DNA: TGTGCCAGCAGTTCTACAGGGGGTGGCTACACCTTC. Its protein is CASSSTGGGYTF. The chain carries TRBV12-3 or TRBV12-4 and TRBJ1-2; TRBD1 aligns across 8 bases. CDR3 length: 12 amino acids. Germline trimming cut 4 bases from V and 7 bases from J; bases unmatched to any gene: 2.